One and the same sample provided the 6 T cell receptor beta chains below, sequenced in a study of shared clonotypes between healthy human individuals. Generated by immunoSEQ multiplex PCR, the TCRdb table keeps only in-frame clones and is missing some. The sample has approximately 1.9 million clones; just under 95% are singletons. CD8 cells regarded as naive lacked CD45RO, were positively chosen for CCR7, and omitted terminally differentiated effector memory CD45RA+ cells. The sequenced material came from naive CD8+ T cells from PBMCs. The receptors derive from a man aged 18 to 29 in good health. Some clones in this sample may be carry-over from other donors' samples.

The chain links TRBV30 to TRBJ2-5; the D gene is possibly TRBD2 (6 bases). The CDR3 has 13 residues. V lost 8 bases and J 5 bases, leaving 18 bases between the germline ends. The germline gives CDR1 GTSNPN, CDR2 SVGIG (reference sequence). CDR3 residues: CATSSGRWETQYF. The CDR3 DNA reads TGTGCCACCTCCTCGGGGAGGTGGGAGACCCAGTACTTC.

V gene TRBV27 combines with J gene TRBJ2-1; D possibly corresponds to TRBD2 (5 bases). Germline V gene lookup returns CDR1 MNHEY and CDR2 SMNVEV (reference sequence). Trimming removed 7 bases from V and 2 bases from J, with 9 bases in between. The CDR3 consists of 13 residues. Written as DNA, the CDR3 is TGTGCCAGCATTTCACTAGCCTACAATGAGCAGTTCTTC. It encodes CASISLAYNEQFF.

The chain uses TRBV2 and TRBJ2-7; no definite D call. Trimming pared 1 base from V and 3 bases from J, leaving 10 bases between. CDR1 and CDR2 (germline): SNHLY, FYNNEI. The CDR3 extends over 14 amino acids. CDR3 DNA: TGTGCCAGCAGTGAAGTGGCGGACCTCTACGAGCAGTACTTC. The encoded protein is CASSEVADLYEQYF.

A single count supports this clone. This same CDR3 is encoded by further DNA sequences in the sample. The chain employs TRBV28 and TRBJ1-1, with 7 bases aligning to TRBD1. CDR1 is MDHEN, CDR2 SYDVKM, per germline. This CDR3 contains 14 residues. J was trimmed by 4 bases and V by 2 bases; bases with no gene match: 4. The CDR3 loop is CASSLDRVGTEAFF. CDR3 nucleotide sequence: TGTGCCAGCAGTTTAGACAGGGTAGGCACTGAAGCTTTCTTT.

As concerns this clone: This sample also contains other DNA sequences that code for the same CDR3. The rearrangement links TRBV9 to TRBJ2-7, with 8 positions matching TRBD2. CDR1 is SGDLS, CDR2 YYNGEE, per germline. The CDR3 is 13 amino acids. J was trimmed by 4 bases and V by 3 bases; bases with no gene match: 3. This chain's CDR3 is CASSGGLAYEQYF. CDR3 nucleotide sequence: TGTGCCAGCAGCGGAGGACTAGCTTACGAGCAGTACTTC.

This chain joins TRBV19 and TRBJ2-7; D may match TRBD1 or TRBD2 (5 bases each). Trimming took off 5 bases at V and 3 bases at J, with 11 bases between the two ends. CDR1 and CDR2 (germline): LNHDA, SQIVND (reference sequence). The CDR3 runs 13 residues. CDR3 in amino acids: CASSVGDDYEQYF. DNA of the CDR3: TGTGCCAGTAGTGTGGGGGACGACTACGAGCAGTACTTC.